This T cell receptor beta chain was sequenced for a study of beta chain features in type 1 diabetes. Germline assignment: CDR1 SGHTA and CDR2 FQGNSA. V lost 2 bases and J 5 bases, leaving 7 bases between the germline ends. The CDR3 is made up of 14 amino acids. With respect to this clone: As yet, its antigen is unknown.

Cells sorted by CD45RO/CCR7/CD25/CD127/CD95/CD27 comprised CD4+ naive, central memory, regulatory and stem cell-like memory cells. Notes on the study in general: When Type 1 diabetes patients were examined, their TCRB CDR3s proved moderately but significantly shorter in all four CD4+ subsets. Insertions were fewer and deletions more numerous at VDJ junctions in type 1 diabetes patients.

As every portion of the isolated RNA was reverse transcribed, the sequencing read expressed TCRB transcripts. Method: immunoSEQ multiplex PCR; TCRdb's copy keeps in-frame clones and lacks some. The repertoire holds roughly 240,000 clones, with 68% as singletons. The chain joins TRBV7-2 to TRBJ2-6; D possibly corresponds to TRBD1 (5 bases). Sequenced input: naive CD4+ T cells from blood. The clonotype was recovered from a young man in good health. The CDR3 DNA is TGTGCCAGCAGCTTACAGGGATGGGCCAACGTCCTGACTTTC. This encodes CASSLQGWANVLTF. Complete variable domain (other parts from reference TRBV7-2 and TRBJ2-6): GAGVSQSPSNKVTEKGKDVELRCDPISGHTALYWYRQSLGQGLEFLIYFQGNSAPDKSGLPSDRFSAERTGGSVSTLTIQRTQQEDSAVYLCASSLQGWANVLTFGAGSRLTVL.